This T cell receptor (beta chain) derives from a study (dated by TCRdb to 2012 to 2014). This clonotype registers as medium-sized (0.01 to 0.1%) within its sample. The clone's antigen remains unknown. Qualities for individual bases were not recorded, and no much larger clone is one base off. TCRdb lists the instrument as Illumina Genome Analyzer IIx. The raw public reads went through TCRdb reprocessing: fastp at Q25, MiXCR clone calling, in-frame beta chains kept. Rows are unified per CDR3 protein, each entry keeping the most common DNA and genes. Here the sample has fewer than 9,000 distinct CDR3 sequences; roughly 32% occur a single time. The ten most abundant clones make up 22% of the sample. Taken from the germline V gene, the CDR1 and CDR2 loops are LGHNA and YNFKEQ. Taken from cysteine to phenylalanine, the CDR3 has 13 residues. Only CDR3 DNA is held: 39 bases, read in frame from base 1. V loses 1 base of germline sequence and J loses 10 bases, and the interval between the two ends is 11 bases.

The sequenced sample consisted of blood. The sequence was obtained from a human donor. The rearrangement combines TRBV4-2 with TRBJ2-1, with TRBD2 tentatively as D gene (5 bases match). The CDR3 protein: CASSQGEPGEQFF. The bases are TGTGCCAGCAGCCAAGGGGAGCCGGGAGAGCAGTTCTTC.